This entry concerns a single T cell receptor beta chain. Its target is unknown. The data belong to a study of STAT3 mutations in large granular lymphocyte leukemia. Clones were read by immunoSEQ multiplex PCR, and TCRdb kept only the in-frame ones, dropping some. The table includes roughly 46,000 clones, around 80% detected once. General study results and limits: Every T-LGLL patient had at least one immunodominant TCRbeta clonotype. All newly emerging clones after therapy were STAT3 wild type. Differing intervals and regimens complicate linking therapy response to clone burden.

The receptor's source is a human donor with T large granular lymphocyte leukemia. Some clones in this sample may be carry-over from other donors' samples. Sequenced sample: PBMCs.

CDR3 in amino acids: CASSPGAGGTDTQYF. For the CDR3, the DNA is TGTGCCAGCAGCCCCGGCGCGGGGGGCACAGATACGCAGTATTTT. The chain carries TRBV7-9 and TRBJ2-3, with 7 bases fitting TRBD2. Trimming took 5 bases from V and 1 from J; bases not matched to a gene: 6. Germline V CDR1 and CDR2: SEHNR, FQNEAQ (reference sequence). This CDR3 spans 15 amino acids.